This is a list of T cell receptor beta chains from one sample in a study of control samples from healthy donors and cancer patients. Sequencing was performed with immunoSEQ multiplex PCR; in TCRdb, only in-frame clones are kept and a portion is missing. The sample lists about 150,000 clones, about 93% seen once, with 2.4% in the top ten. The sequenced sample consisted of blood. The receptors stem from a man aged 50-60 years in good health. The CDR3 runs from the conserved cysteine through the conserved F or W. The D gene is left open where the match is weak. The size field is filled for only some rows; it gives once, few, many or a size class.

j_gene: TRBJ2-7
abundance: NA
d_gene: TRBD2
v_gene: TRBV18
CDR3nt: TGTGCCAGCTCACCCCCGAAAGGACTAGCGGGCCACGAGCAGTACTTC
CDR3aa: CASSPPKGLAGHEQYF

j_gene: TRBJ2-4
abundance: NA
d_gene: NA
v_gene: TRBV15
CDR3nt: TGTGCCACCAGCAGAGCCGCTGGCATTCAGTACTTC
CDR3aa: CATSRAAGIQYF

j_gene: TRBJ2-7
abundance: NA
d_gene: TRBD2
v_gene: TRBV2
CDR3nt: TGTGCCAGCGTGCTCCAGCCGGCGGGAGGGTCCGAGCAGTACTTC
CDR3aa: CASVLQPAGGSEQYF

j_gene: TRBJ1-1
abundance: few
d_gene: NA
v_gene: TRBV30
CDR3nt: TGTGCCTCTAAAAGGGGGGATATCGGAGCTTTCTTT
CDR3aa: CASKRGDIGAFF

j_gene: TRBJ2-3
abundance: few
d_gene: NA
v_gene: TRBV30
CDR3nt: TGTGCCTGGAGTAGAGGCGGAATCACAGATACGCAGTATTTT
CDR3aa: CAWSRGGITDTQYF

j_gene: TRBJ2-1
abundance: NA
d_gene: TRBD2
v_gene: TRBV24-1
CDR3nt: TGTGCCACCAGTGATAGAACTAGCGGGAGAGTCAGGGTTGAGCAGTTCTTC
CDR3aa: CATSDRTSGRVRVEQFF

j_gene: TRBJ2-7
abundance: NA
d_gene: TRBD1
v_gene: TRBV7-9
CDR3nt: TGTGCCAGCAGCTTTGGGTACAGGGGGGCTTCCTACGAGCAGTACTTC
CDR3aa: CASSFGYRGASYEQYF

j_gene: TRBJ2-2
abundance: NA
d_gene: TRBD2
v_gene: TRBV5-1
CDR3nt: TGCGCCAGCAGCGTCGGGACTAGCCGTAGCGCCGGGGAGCTGTTTTTT
CDR3aa: CASSVGTSRSAGELFF

j_gene: TRBJ2-5
abundance: NA
d_gene: TRBD2
v_gene: TRBV28
CDR3nt: TGTGCCAGCAGTTTGAGCGGGAGAGGTTATGAGACCCAGTACTTC
CDR3aa: CASSLSGRGYETQYF

j_gene: TRBJ2-7
abundance: NA
d_gene: NA
v_gene: TRBV19
CDR3nt: TGTGCCAGTAGTACCAGGCGGAGTCCTCTTGGCGAGCAGTACTTC
CDR3aa: CASSTRRSPLGEQYF

j_gene: TRBJ1-5
abundance: NA
d_gene: NA
v_gene: TRBV9
CDR3nt: TGTGCCAGCAGTACAGGGTACGGTCAGCCCCAGCATTTT
CDR3aa: CASSTGYGQPQHF

j_gene: TRBJ1-1
abundance: NA
d_gene: NA
v_gene: TRBV10-3
CDR3nt: TGTGCCATCAGCCCACAGGGAGGGAACACTGAAGCTTTCTTT
CDR3aa: CAISPQGGNTEAFF

j_gene: TRBJ2-7
abundance: NA
d_gene: TRBD2
v_gene: TRBV28
CDR3nt: TGTGCCAGCAGTACTAGCGGGAGCTTCTACGAGCAGTACTTC
CDR3aa: CASSTSGSFYEQYF